A single sample is the source of the 31 T cell receptor beta chains below, sequenced in a study of regulatory T cells in long-lasting Graves disease. Building the TCR beta libraries relied on iRepertoire HTBI primers, and CDR3 regions underwent Arm-PCR. TCRdb passed the multiplex PCR reads through MiXCR, listing each CDR3 protein once. In the table there are 200,000 to 250,000 distinct CDR3 sequences, around a fifth of which are singletons. Time point specified: newly diagnosed GD, antithyroid drugs for less than 3 months. The TCR library used RNA extracted from PBMCs. These same records also appear under a second study, on T cells in Graves' hyperthyroidism and ophthalmopathy.

The sample in question was peripheral blood mononuclear cells (PBMCs), obtained at new diagnosis, from a patient treated with antithyroid drugs. These receptor sequences come from a young woman with Graves disease.

This chain joins TRBV5-6 and TRBJ2-2, with unresolved D. The germline V and J ends were trimmed by 4 bases and 4 bases, with 11 bases remaining between them. Germline loops: CDR1 SGHDT, CDR2 YYEEEE. The length of the CDR3 is 14 residues. The CDR3 loop reads CASSPLGPTGELFF. For the CDR3, the DNA is TGTGCCAGCAGCCCACTTGGGCCCACCGGGGAGCTGTTTTTT.

This clonotype was counted ten times or more. The genes are TRBV7-8 and TRBJ1-6; the D is unclear. The CDR3 sequence is 16 residues long. V gave up 1 base and J gave up 4 bases, with 11 bases separating them. CDR1 SGHVS and CDR2 FQNEAQ come from the germline V gene. Here the CDR3 reads CASSLVARSYNSPLHF. Here the CDR3 DNA reads TGTGCCAGCAGCTTAGTCGCCCGCAGTTATAATTCACCCCTCCACTTT.

This clonotype came up many times. The rearrangement uses TRBV19 and TRBJ1-3; no clear D. The CDR3 length is 12 residues. CDR1 LNHDA and CDR2 SQIVND come from the germline V gene (reference sequence). V lost 8 bases and J lost 2, with 7 bases in between. The CDR3 DNA reads as TGTGCCAGTGGATCAACTGGAAACACCATATATTTT. Encoded protein: CASGSTGNTIYF.

This clonotype was counted ten times or more. J is TRBJ2-1 and V is TRBV28; TRBD2 agrees at 7 bases. Germline V gives CDR1 MDHEN, CDR2 SYDVKM. The length of the CDR3 is 13 residues. With V trimmed by 4 bases and J by 9 bases, 6 bases remained unmatched. The CDR3 DNA is TGTGCCAGCAGTTCAGGACTAGTTGGTGAGCAGTTCTTC. This codes for CASSSGLVGEQFF.

At least ten counts were recorded for this clonotype. The J gene is TRBJ2-7, the V gene TRBV11-2; D gene unclear. The CDR3 covers 14 residues. The germline CDR1 and CDR2 sequences are SGHAT and FQNNGV. V lost 4 bases, J lost 0 bases, and 10 bases lay in between. The CDR3 region is CASSWGLSSYEQYF. The CDR3 DNA sequence: TGTGCCAGCAGCTGGGGTTTAAGCTCCTACGAGCAGTACTTC.

As for this clonotype: A far larger clone is off by one base, so a read error is likely. As DNA, the CDR3 is TGTGCCAGCAGATACCCCCAGGGGAACTCCTACGAGCAGTACTTC. Translation: CASRYPQGNSYEQYF. The V call is TRBV6-1, the J call TRBJ2-7; possible D gene TRBD1, 6 bases. The CDR3 is 15 residues long. Germline loops: CDR1 MNHNS, CDR2 SASEGT. Trimming cost V 6 bases and J 0 bases, with 15 bases left between them.

Details on this clonotype: Germline and junction disagree at one end, which may indicate a read error. This rearrangement joins TRBV6-4 to TRBJ1-6; the D gene is possibly TRBD1 (5 bases). The CDR3 runs to 17 residues. Germline assignment: CDR1 MRHNA and CDR2 SNTAGT. CDR3 in amino acids: CASSYSQGITYNSPLHF. In nucleotides, the CDR3 is TGTGCCAGCAGTTACTCCCAGGGCATCACCTATAATTCACCCCTCCACTTT.

Regarding this clonotype: One base separates it from a far larger clone, so it is likely a read error. The CDR3 nucleotides are TGTGCCAGCAGCGGAGGGATAGGGGTGAACACTGAAGCTTCCTTT. It is translated as CASSGGIGVNTEASF. The V gene is TRBV6-2 or TRBV6-3, the J gene TRBJ1-1, with D perhaps matching TRBD1 (5 bases). The CDR3 sequence is 15 residues long. The V gene's germline CDR1 is MNHEY and CDR2 SVGEGT.

The genes are TRBV6-1 and TRBJ2-2; D possibly corresponds to TRBD1 (6 bases). Trimming took off 7 bases at V and 1 base at J, with 10 bases between the two ends. Looked up from germline, CDR1 is MNHNS and CDR2 is SASEGT. This CDR3 has 14 amino acids. The CDR3 DNA is TGTGCCAGCAATCCAGGGGTGAACACCGGGGAGCTGTTTTTT. As protein: CASNPGVNTGELFF.

This clonotype has only a few counts. The V call is TRBV9, the J call TRBJ1-1, with D perhaps matching TRBD1 (5 bases). V dropped 0 bases and J dropped 4 bases, with 22 bases sitting between them. The CDR3 extends over 18 amino acids. The germline V gene encodes CDR1 SGDLS and CDR2 YYNGEE. The CDR3: CASSVEWSPQGAITEAFF. The CDR3 nucleotides are TGTGCCAGCAGCGTAGAATGGAGCCCTCAAGGGGCGATCACTGAAGCTTTCTTT.

This clonotype occurred many times. This sequence joins TRBV28 and TRBJ2-6; tentatively, D is TRBD1 or TRBD2 (6 bases each). CDR3 size: 18 residues. Trimming left V 6 bases short and J 0 bases short, with 18 bases between. From germline, CDR1 is MDHEN and CDR2 SYDVKM. Here the CDR3 DNA reads TGTGCCAGCAGCTCCACAGGGAGGCCTCTCTCTGGGGCCAACGTCCTGACTTTC. Its protein is CASSSTGRPLSGANVLTF.

The chain is built from TRBV28 and TRBJ2-6; D gene unclear. The V gene lost 6 bases and the J gene lost 0 bases, with 9 bases spanning the gap. In germline, CDR1 is MDHEN, CDR2 SYDVKM. The CDR3 length is 15 residues. Here the CDR3 reads CASSEAASGANVLTF. Written as DNA, the CDR3 is TGTGCCAGCAGCGAGGCCGCCTCTGGGGCCAACGTCCTGACTTTC.

The sample holds many counts of this clonotype. V and J are TRBV14 and TRBJ2-1, with D possibly being TRBD2 (6 bases). The CDR3 is 14 residues long. Between the trimmed V and J ends, which lost 4 bases and 4 bases, there was a span of 11 bases. Germline-derived CDR1 and CDR2 are SGHDN and FVKESK. CDR3 sequence reads: CASSLFGGYNEQFF. The DNA of the CDR3 is TGTGCCAGCAGCCTGTTCGGAGGGTACAATGAGCAGTTCTTC.

This clonotype was counted at least ten times. The V call is TRBV30, the J call TRBJ2-7, with D possibly called TRBD1 or TRBD2 (6 bases each). Trimming cost V 2 bases and J 4 bases, with 12 bases left between them. The CDR3 has 13 amino acids. Germline V gives CDR1 GTSNPN, CDR2 SVGIG (reference sequence). Here the CDR3 reads CAWSRGHQYEQYF. The CDR3 bases are TGTGCCTGGAGTCGGGGGCACCAATACGAGCAGTACTTC.

The chain's CDR3 is CASSVALKTSTDTQYF. The CDR3 DNA follows: TGTGCCAGCAGCGTAGCCCTCAAGACTAGCACAGATACGCAGTATTTT. This rearrangement joins TRBV9 to TRBJ2-3; D is unresolved. V lost 0 bases to trimming and J lost 0 bases, with 11 bases between them. Germline CDR1 SGDLS, CDR2 YYNGEE. The CDR3 runs 16 residues.

At least ten counts were recorded for this clonotype. V gene TRBV18 combines with J gene TRBJ1-3, with D unresolved. This CDR3 spans 15 amino acids. Germline V lookup: CDR1 KGHSH, CDR2 LQKENI. V was cut by 3 bases and J by 0 bases, with 9 bases left in between. CDR3 residues: CASSPSRLSGNTIYF. CDR3 bases: TGTGCCAGCTCACCCAGCCGTCTCTCTGGAAACACCATATATTTT.

This clonotype was seen repeatedly, ten times or more. This chain joins TRBV28 and TRBJ2-7; D is perhaps TRBD2 (7 bases). Looked up from germline, CDR1 is MDHEN and CDR2 is SYDVKM. V lost 5 bases and J lost 0, with 11 bases in between. The length of the CDR3 is 14 residues. This CDR3 is CASSKGGVSYEQYF. The CDR3 region has the DNA TGTGCCAGCAGTAAGGGGGGGGTCTCCTACGAGCAGTACTTC.

V gene TRBV2 combines with J gene TRBJ2-1, with 8 positions matching TRBD1. V lost 5 bases, J lost 7 bases, and 7 bases stayed unmatched. The CDR3 contains 14 residues. Germline V gives CDR1 SNHLY, CDR2 FYNNEI. CDR3 sequence (DNA): TGTGCCAGCAGTACCCGGACAGGGCTGAATGAGCAGTTCTTC. Its protein product is CASSTRTGLNEQFF.

This clonotype was observed a handful of times. The rearrangement links TRBV7-9 to TRBJ2-4; perhaps TRBD2 as D (6 bases). Trimming removed 6 bases at V and 7 bases at J, with 13 bases between. The germline V gene encodes CDR1 SEHNR and CDR2 FQNEAQ (reference sequence). The CDR3 consists of 13 residues. The CDR3 protein is CASSIVGGNIQYF. The CDR3 coding sequence is TGTGCCAGCAGTATTGTTGGGGGGAACATTCAGTACTTC.

In this sample, this clonotype turned up many times. The chain is built from TRBV29-1 and TRBJ1-5; weak D call: TRBD1 (6 bases). CDR1 and CDR2 (germline): SQVTM, ANQGSEA. The CDR3 is 16 amino acids. Trimming took 0 bases from V and 5 from J, leaving 17 bases between them. The DNA of the CDR3 is TGCAGCGTTGAAGATGAGACAGGAGTCTTACATCAGCCCCAGCATTTT. Its protein product is CSVEDETGVLHQPQHF. Together with reference TRBV29-1 and TRBJ1-5, the CDR3 gives the full variable domain: SAVISQKPSRDICQRGTSLTIQCQVDSQVTMMFWYRQQPGQSLTLIATANQGSEATYESGFVIDKFPISRPNLTFSTLTVSNMSPEDSSIYLCSVEDETGVLHQPQHFGDGTRLSIL.

In the case of this clonotype: A much larger clone is a single base away; this may be a read error. The gene calls are TRBV6-1 and TRBJ2-1; D perhaps matches TRBD2 (5 bases). Per the germline V gene, CDR1 is MNHNS and CDR2 is SASEGT. The CDR3 loop spans 13 amino acids. The CDR3 nucleotides read TGTGCCAGCCGTGAGCGGACCTACAATGAGCAGTTCTTC. Residues: CASRERTYNEQFF.

CDR3 bases: TGCAGCGTGGCCAGGGGGGAGACCCAGTACTTC. Its protein product is CSVARGETQYF. The rearrangement uses TRBV29-1 and TRBJ2-5; 7 bases map to TRBD1. Per the germline V gene, CDR1 is SQVTM and CDR2 is ANQGSEA. V lost 6 bases, J lost 5 bases, and 3 bases stayed unmatched. The CDR3 has 11 residues.

This clonotype showed up many times. The chain recombines TRBV7-8 with TRBJ2-5; 8 positions match TRBD2. J lost 2 bases, V lost 1 base, and 6 bases had no gene match. The germline CDR1 and CDR2 sequences are SGHVS and FQNEAQ. The CDR3 consists of 16 residues. CDR3 DNA: TGTGCCAGCAGCTTAGGTAGTAGCGGGGCTCAAGAGACCCAGTACTTC. Translation gives CASSLGSSGAQETQYF.

This clonotype was seen ten or more times. The rearrangement uses TRBV7-8 and TRBJ1-2; 8 bases are shared with TRBD1. The germline V gene has CDR1 SGHVS and CDR2 FQNEAQ. The CDR3 totals 15 residues. With V trimmed by 5 bases and J by 3 bases, 8 bases remained unmatched. The CDR3 nucleotides read TGTGCCAGCAGCGACCGCGGGACAGGATACTATGGCTACACCTTC. Amino acid sequence: CASSDRGTGYYGYTF.

This clonotype was seen many times. This sequence joins TRBV28 and TRBJ2-3; D gene ambiguous. The CDR3 runs 16 residues. CDR1 MDHEN and CDR2 SYDVKM come from the germline V gene. The V end was cut by 2 bases, the J end by 4 bases, with 16 bases between. Written as DNA, the CDR3 is TGTGCCAGCAGTTTACGAGCCTGGGCTTTGCCAGATACGCAGTATTTT. Residues: CASSLRAWALPDTQYF.

This clonotype was detected ten times or more. V is TRBV25-1 and J is TRBJ2-5, with 8 bases lining up with TRBD2. J gave up 5 bases and V 6 bases, and 14 bases lay outside the gene matches. The CDR3 spans 16 residues. Per germline, CDR1 MGHDK and CDR2 SYGVNS. DNA of the CDR3: TGTGCCAGCAGGACTTACGGGACTAGTGAGGGGGAGACCCAGTACTTC. This translates into CASRTYGTSEGETQYF. Supplemented by reference TRBV25-1 and TRBJ2-5, the full variable domain reads EADIYQTPRYLVIGTGKKITLECSQTMGHDKMYWYQQDPGMELHLIHYSYGVNSTEKGDLSSESTVSRIRTEHFPLTLESARPSHTSQYLCASRTYGTSEGETQYFGPGTRLLVL.

This clonotype was counted at least ten times. V usage is TRBV28 and J usage is TRBJ2-5; D call uncertain. The V gene lost 3 bases and the J gene lost 7 bases, with 12 bases spanning the gap. CDR3 length: 13 amino acids. CDR1 and CDR2 (germline): MDHEN, SYDVKM. CDR3 sequence (DNA): TGTGCCAGCAGTTTGGGGTCTGTCGGGACCCAGTACTTC. Translating it yields CASSLGSVGTQYF.

This clonotype was detected once. V usage is TRBV2 and J usage is TRBJ2-5; D gene unclear. The CDR3 runs to 12 residues. CDR1 SNHLY and CDR2 FYNNEI come from the germline V gene. The germline V and J ends were trimmed by 8 bases and 5 bases, with 12 bases remaining between them. The CDR3 nucleotides read TGTGCCAGCGGCGGAGCGTGGGAGACCCAGTACTTC. This codes for CASGGAWETQYF.

This clonotype was counted at least ten times. V gene TRBV7-3 combines with J gene TRBJ2-2; 7 positions agree with TRBD1. The germline V gene encodes CDR1 SGHTA and CDR2 FQGTGA. Losses at the gene ends were 5 bases for V and 1 base for J; bases not matched to a gene: 7. The CDR3 extends over 16 amino acids. The CDR3 spells CASSLQGTVNTGELFF. DNA for the CDR3: TGTGCCAGCAGCCTACAGGGGACGGTGAACACCGGGGAGCTGTTTTTT.

In its sample, this clonotype was seen many times. The chain joins TRBV6-5 to TRBJ1-6; no firm D call. V lost 4 bases, J lost 8 bases, and 9 bases lay in between. This CDR3 spans 13 amino acids. Germline V gene sequence: CDR1 MNHEY, CDR2 SVGAGI. CDR3 sequence: CASSSRPDSPLHF. CDR3 bases: TGTGCCAGCAGTTCGCGCCCAGATTCACCCCTCCACTTT.

The chain combines TRBV13 with TRBJ1-5; maybe TRBD1 (5 bases). The CDR3 consists of 14 residues. V lost 7 bases and J lost 4, with 14 bases in between. CDR1 and CDR2 (germline): PRHDT, FYEKMQ (reference sequence). The DNA for the CDR3 is TGTGCCAGCACCCTCGGGGGGGGTAATCAGCCCCAGCATTTT. Its protein is CASTLGGGNQPQHF.